The present T cell receptor (beta chain) was sequenced within a study of cytomegalovirus exposure and HLA in healthy donors. Study at large: Later, an analysis reported that the 95 to 150 validation repertoires had used the same platform as the 500 to 800 first-cohort repertoires.

General study results and limits: Researchers catalogued about 150 TCR beta chains as cytomegalovirus-associated. In the 95 to 150 validation repertoires, a later analysis found that first-cohort TCR clusters tended to co-occur.

The CDR3 extends over 13 amino acids. Germline-derived CDR1 and CDR2 are LGHNA and YNFKEQ. V was trimmed by 3 bases and J by 6 bases, leaving 12 bases between them. The donors were members of the validation cohort, which comprised 120 subjects and was separate from the first cohort of 670 or so subjects. Comments on this clone: Its antigen is not identified.

Here immunoSEQ multiplex PCR was the method, and the copy in TCRdb shows in-frame clones only, minus some. The table lists 150,000 to 200,000 clones, approximately 84% of them singletons, with roughly 7.5% in the top ten. The chain employs TRBV4-2 and TRBJ2-7; the D gene is possibly TRBD2 (5 bases). Input material: PBMCs. The receptor comes from a man aged 18 to 30 in good health and CMV-seropositive. CDR3 DNA sequence: TGTGCCAGCAGCCAGGGCTCCGCGGGCGAGCAGTACTTC. Encoded protein: CASSQGSAGEQYF.